This T cell receptor (beta chain) derives from a study of OX40 agonist ivuxolimab in advanced cancers. The study in broad terms: The costimulatory receptor OX40 (CD134) was targeted by ivuxolimab, a fully human IgG2 agonistic monoclonal antibody. Of the roughly 53 patients in dose escalation, some 20 had hepatocellular carcinoma, around 15 had melanoma, 9 had renal cell carcinoma and 9 had head and neck cancer. Patients were allowed to have had prior anti-PD-1, anti-PD-L1 or anti-CTLA-4 therapy, and approximately 41% of the dose-escalation patients had previously received checkpoint inhibitors. Three dose-escalation patients achieved partial responses, one with hepatocellular carcinoma and two with cutaneous melanoma. The paper covers the monotherapy dose-escalation part of the phase I ivuxolimab trial, which included N ≈ 54 patients. Intravenous ivuxolimab was administered to patients every 2 weeks at six dose levels: 0.01, 0.1, 0.3, 1.5, 3 and 10 mg/kg. The dose-escalation cohort was about 83% male with a mean age of approximately 60 years, ranging from roughly 23 to 80. The purpose of peripheral TCRbeta sequencing was to test whether ivuxolimab changed TCR sequence diversity and led to clonal T-cell expansion.

The CDR3 spans 13 residues, from the cysteine through the phenylalanine. Solely the CDR3 DNA is kept, with 39 bases framed from the first base. The germline V gene sets CDR1 to MNHEY and CDR2 to SVGAGI. Patients with autoimmune disease history or receiving systemic immunosuppression were excluded from the trial. Peripheral blood for TCR sequencing was drawn from every dose cohort at baseline, at cycle 4 day 1 and at cycle 7 day 1. The samples were taken from a phase I, first-in-human, multicenter, open-label dose-escalation trial of ivuxolimab. Adults with locally advanced or metastatic melanoma, renal cell, hepatocellular, or head and neck squamous cell carcinoma were enrolled in the trial. Before TCR sequencing, CD4+ T cells and CD8+ T cells were sorted from peripheral blood as separate populations. Summary of the overall study and its limitations: In the 0.1-3.0 mg/kg groups, partial responders had among the lowest normalized peripheral clonal expansion, particularly in CD8+ T cells. After ivuxolimab, more expanded clones were found on average in CD8+ T cells than in CD4+ T cells. Clonal expansion of both CD4+ and CD8+ blood T cells was observed from baseline to week 6 at doses 0.1 to 3.0 mg/kg. Low levels of normalized T-cell clonal expansion were also shown by some nonresponding patients. Antigen specificity was not determined for the clonally expanded peripheral T cells.

In the case of this clone: There is no known antigen for this receptor. A read error may account for a junction end that differs from germline.

Genomic DNA was extracted from sorted cells for sequencing of the TCRbeta CDR3 region. The immunoSEQ Assay was used for sequencing of TCRbeta CDR3 regions. TCRdb obtained this table from immuneACCESS and retained in-frame rearrangements with V and J assigned. These tables miss some clones; where compared with another copy, unresolved V genes account for less than half of the shortfall, and the remainder is unexplained. The sample profile shows approximately 91,000 clones; around nine tenths of them were found once. The ten largest clonotypes hold roughly 0.5% of the sample. Recombination linked TRBV6-5 to TRBJ2-7; there is no confident call for the D gene. Sample: CD4+ or CD8+ T cells sorted from blood, taken in a trial of the OX40 agonist ivuxolimab. The sequence derives from an adult with an advanced solid tumor such as melanoma, head and neck, liver or kidney cancer. The CDR3 here reads CASSLVSSGPRYF. The DNA is TGTGCCAGCAGCCTAGTTAGTTCAGGACCTAGATATTTC.